The 16 T cell receptor beta chains listed next were all sequenced from one sample in a study of glioma-infiltrating T cells (dated by TCRdb to about 2016). Sequenced using an Illumina MiSeq. The iRepertoire nested amplicon-rescue multiplex PCR (arm-PCR) platform was used to amplify TCR alpha and beta CDR3 regions from RNA. Using fastp trimming at Q25 and MiXCR clonotype assembly, TCRdb reanalyzed the public sequencing data and kept in-frame beta chains. Every distinct CDR3 protein forms one entry, paired with its most common genes and DNA. The sample table records about 380,000 distinct CDR3 sequences; 41% of these occur just once. More than 10% of the sample is in the top ten clones. Sequences were obtained from glioma tissue, nonneoplastic brain tissue, or PBMCs (not recorded which). The receptors shown here come from a human donor with low-grade glioma or glioblastoma, undergoing nonglioma brain surgery, or in good health (not recorded which).

Of note for this clonotype: One base away lies a much larger clone, so this may be a sequencing read error. The genes are TRBV6-5 and TRBJ2-7; 10 positions match TRBD1. CDR1 is MNHEY, CDR2 SVGAGI, per germline. This CDR3 has 15 amino acids. The CDR3 protein is CASSLDRGVPYKQYF. Here the CDR3 DNA reads TGTGCCAGCAGTTTGGACAGGGGGGTCCCCTACAAGCAGTACTTC.

This clonotype appeared once. This sequence joins TRBV20-1 and TRBJ1-1; D not certain. This CDR3 comprises 12 residues. Germline CDR1 and CDR2: DFQATT and SNEGSKA (reference sequence). V shed 5 bases and J shed 4 bases, with 11 bases lying between them. CDR3 coding DNA: TGCAGTGCTGTGTGGGGTAGCACTGAAGCTTTCTTT. Residues: CSAVWGSTEAFF.

J is TRBJ2-1 and V is TRBV4-2, with TRBD2 matching 7 bases. The ends lost 0 bases at V and 7 bases at J; junction bases unmatched: 12. Germline loops: CDR1 LGHNA, CDR2 YNFKEQ. The CDR3 length is 17 residues. DNA of the CDR3: TGTGCCAGCAGCCAAGAATCCGGGGGGTACTACCTTAATGAGCAGTTCTTC. This codes for CASSQESGGYYLNEQFF.

Only a few counts were recorded for this clonotype. The chain couples TRBV28 to TRBJ2-4, with 7 nucleotides matching TRBD1. CDR1 and CDR2 (germline): MDHEN, SYDVKM. The CDR3 spans 17 residues. After removal of 4 bases from V and 0 bases from J, the junction contained 9 bases not matched to a gene. The CDR3 loop reads CASSYQQGTLAKNIQYF. The CDR3 nucleotides are TGTGCCAGCAGTTACCAACAGGGGACCCTAGCCAAAAACATTCAGTACTTC.

This clonotype came up a few times. The chain employs TRBV7-2 and TRBJ1-3; 8 nucleotides agree with TRBD1. The V gene's germline CDR1 is SGHTA and CDR2 FQGNSA. Germline trimming cut 5 bases from V and 8 bases from J; bases unmatched to any gene: 11. The CDR3 runs to 15 residues. CDR3 amino acids: CASSADRVSIDTIYF. CDR3 coding DNA: TGTGCCAGCAGCGCGGACAGGGTTTCTATTGACACCATATATTTT.

V is TRBV28 and J is TRBJ2-5, with 8 bases identical to TRBD2. Germline lookup yields CDR1 MDHEN and CDR2 SYDVKM. There are 16 residues in the CDR3. V dropped 6 bases and J dropped 4; count of bases not matched to a gene: 13. The CDR3 loop reads CASRLPLTSGRETQYF. CDR3 bases: TGTGCCAGCAGGTTACCCTTAACTAGCGGCCGAGAGACCCAGTACTTC. Using reference TRBV28 and TRBJ2-5 for the parts outside the CDR3, the full variable domain is DVKVTQSSRYLVKRTGEKVFLECVQDMDHENMFWYRQDPGLGLRLIYFSYDVKMKEKGDIPEGYSVSREKKERFSLILESASTNQTSMYLCASRLPLTSGRETQYFGPGTRLLVL.

The chain joins TRBV20-1 to TRBJ2-7; D is unresolved. Germline lookup yields CDR1 DFQATT and CDR2 SNEGSKA (reference sequence). The CDR3 totals 10 residues. The CDR3 is CSPASYEQYF. The CDR3 DNA sequence: TGCAGCCCCGCCTCCTACGAGCAGTACTTC.

This chain connects TRBV4-2 to TRBJ2-7; tentatively, D is TRBD2 (7 bases). The germline gives CDR1 LGHNA, CDR2 YNFKEQ. V was cut by 5 bases and J by 2 bases, with 19 bases left in between. The CDR3 runs 16 residues. In nucleotides, the CDR3 is TGTGCCAGCAGCGATAAGATAGGGGGAGGGCCCTACGAGCAGTACTTC. Amino acid sequence: CASSDKIGGGPYEQYF.

As to this clonotype: A read error is possible here, since a much larger clone lies one base away. The chain couples TRBV15 to TRBJ2-3; D gene ambiguous. This CDR3 spans 13 amino acids. Germline V CDR1 and CDR2: LNHNV, YYDKDF (reference sequence). CDR3 nucleotides: TGTGCCACCAGCTCTTTCGGCACAGATAAGCAGTATTTT. Encoded protein: CATSSFGTDKQYF.

This clonotype was observed at least ten times. The gene calls are TRBV6-2 or TRBV6-3 and TRBJ2-7; 9 nucleotides agree with TRBD1. Trimming cost V 2 bases and J 4 bases; bases outside gene matches: 3. This CDR3 region has 14 residues. The germline V gene has CDR1 MNHEY and CDR2 SVGEGT. The CDR3 DNA reads TGTGCCAGCAGTTACGGAGGACAGGGGTACGAGCAGTACTTC. Its translation is CASSYGGQGYEQYF.

V is TRBV28 and J is TRBJ1-6; 8 bases match TRBD1. The CDR3 has 15 residues. Germline CDR1 MDHEN, CDR2 SYDVKM. J gave up 7 bases and V 6 bases, and 8 bases lay outside the gene matches. CDR3 protein: CASSDIGQGNSPLHF. CDR3 nucleotides: TGTGCCAGCAGCGACATTGGACAGGGAAATTCACCCCTCCACTTT.

A few counts support this clonotype. This rearrangement joins TRBV27 to TRBJ2-5; D is undetermined. The germline gives CDR1 MNHEY, CDR2 SMNVEV (reference sequence). This CDR3 is built from 20 residues. Trimming removed 5 bases from V and 1 base from J, with 29 bases in between. The DNA for the CDR3 is TGTGCCAGCAGTCCTAAAGGCTTTGGTACGAACAGTTTGATCCAAGAGACCCAGTACTTC. It yields the protein CASSPKGFGTNSLIQETQYF.

To note about this clonotype: Possible read error: a much larger clone is one base away. The chain combines TRBV28 with TRBJ1-2; possibly TRBD1 for D (5 bases). The length of the CDR3 is 16 residues. Germline V gene sequence: CDR1 MDHEN, CDR2 SYDVKM. CDR3 nucleotide sequence: TGTGCCAGCGGAGACGGAGACCACGGGGGAGAGTATGACTACACCTTC. It specifies CASGDGDHGGEYDYTF.

This clonotype showed up just once. CDR3: CARSPLTGPSYEQYF. CDR3 DNA sequence: TGTGCCAGAAGCCCGTTGACAGGGCCATCCTACGAGCAGTACTTC. V is TRBV7-9 and J is TRBJ2-7; TRBD1 aligns across 7 bases. J lost 1 base, V lost 9 bases, and 12 bases had no gene match. This CDR3 spans 15 amino acids. Germline V gene lookup returns CDR1 SEHNR and CDR2 FQNEAQ (reference sequence).

This clonotype showed up just a few times. The V and J genes are TRBV18 and TRBJ2-3; 10 positions match TRBD2. This CDR3 is built from 16 residues. CDR1 and CDR2 (germline): KGHSH, LQKENI. Unmatched junction bases numbered 6, after V lost 3 bases and J lost 3 bases. The CDR3 protein is CASSPNPSGSTDTQYF. CDR3 coding DNA: TGTGCCAGCTCACCCAACCCTAGCGGGAGTACAGATACGCAGTATTTT. Full variable domain (rest looked up from reference TRBV18 and TRBJ2-3): NAGVMQNPRHLVRRRGQEARLRCSPMKGHSHVYWYRQLPEEGLKFMVYLQKENIIDESGMPKERFSAEFPKEGPSILRIQQVVRGDSAAYFCASSPNPSGSTDTQYFGPGTRLTVL.

The chain recombines TRBV10-3 with TRBJ2-7, with 9 positions matching TRBD1. V shed 6 bases and J 6 bases; nucleotides not matched to a gene: 9. CDR1 is ENHRY and CDR2 is SYGVKD in the germline V gene. The CDR3 length is 14 residues. CDR3 bases: TGTGCCATCAGCTCGACAGGGGGTGTTGGCGAGCAGTACTTC. Translating it yields CAISSTGGVGEQYF.